This entry lists 28 T cell receptor beta chains sequenced from one sample in a study of cytomegalovirus exposure and HLA in healthy donors. Primers included in the PCR were 60 Vbeta and 13 Jbeta primers. Libraries were prepared by immunoSEQ multiplex PCR; TCRdb keeps only in-frame clonotypes and omits some of them. The table includes roughly 100,000 clones, 76% detected once. The sequencing input was PBMCs. These receptors originate from a man aged 35 to 55 in good health and CMV-seropositive.

This clone appeared a few times. The genes are TRBV29-1 and TRBJ2-2, with 8 nucleotides matching TRBD1. V lost 7 bases and J lost 8; bases outside the gene matches: 6. The CDR3 runs 12 residues. The germline V gene encodes CDR1 SQVTM and CDR2 ANQGSEA. The CDR3 bases are TGCAGCGCAGGACAGGGAAGGGGGGAGCTGTTTTTT. This gives the protein CSAGQGRGELFF.

The J gene is TRBJ2-2, the V gene TRBV7-3; D is perhaps TRBD2 (5 bases). The CDR3 contains 16 residues. Trimming took 2 bases from V and 0 from J, leaving 10 bases between them. CDR1 and CDR2 from the germline V gene are SGHTA and FQGTGA. CDR3 protein: CASSLGRAANTGELFF. CDR3 DNA sequence: TGTGCCAGCAGCTTAGGGCGGGCCGCGAACACCGGGGAGCTGTTTTTT.

The CDR3 sequence is CASIGLGWADTQYF. The CDR3 nucleotides read TGTGCCAGCATCGGACTCGGGTGGGCAGATACGCAGTATTTT. The chain couples TRBV6-1 to TRBJ2-3; TRBD2 might be the D (5 bases). The CDR3 totals 14 residues. V gave up 7 bases and J gave up 4 bases, with 15 bases separating them. From germline, CDR1 is MNHNS and CDR2 SASEGT.

The chain is built from TRBV5-1 and TRBJ1-2, with D possibly being TRBD1 (5 bases). Germline assignment: CDR1 SGHRS and CDR2 YFSETQ. Trimming stripped 1 base from V and 3 bases from J, with 13 bases between. The CDR3 is 15 amino acids. CDR3 sequence: CASSLNSRGDYGYTF. The CDR3 bases are TGCGCCAGCAGCTTGAATTCTCGGGGGGACTATGGCTACACCTTC.

The V gene is TRBV28, the J gene TRBJ1-1; no clear D. Between the trimmed V and J ends, which lost 2 bases and 3 bases, there was a span of 10 bases. Germline V gene data show CDR1 as MDHEN and CDR2 as SYDVKM. The CDR3 length is 14 residues. CDR3 in DNA: TGTGCCAGCAGTTTAGAGGGTTTATACACTGAAGCTTTCTTT. It specifies CASSLEGLYTEAFF.

The V and J genes are TRBV18 and TRBJ1-3; D possibly corresponds to TRBD1 (5 bases). Trimming took off 6 bases at V and 2 bases at J, with 11 bases between the two ends. The germline V gene has CDR1 KGHSH and CDR2 LQKENI. The CDR3 covers 14 residues. In DNA, the CDR3 is TGTGCCAGCTCCAGGGCGGGAGCTGGAAACACCATATATTTT. Protein sequence: CASSRAGAGNTIYF.

The chain employs TRBV28 and TRBJ1-4, with a weak D call TRBD1 (6 bases). CDR1 MDHEN and CDR2 SYDVKM come from the germline V gene. Trimming stripped 5 bases from V and 4 bases from J, with 14 bases between. This CDR3 has 15 residues. The CDR3 DNA reads TGTGCCAGCAGTCCCTACAGGGTCTTTAATGAAAAACTGTTTTTT. It encodes CASSPYRVFNEKLFF.

V and J are TRBV18 and TRBJ1-2; TRBD1 might be the D (5 bases). The CDR3 length is 15 residues. Germline V gives CDR1 KGHSH, CDR2 LQKENI. V was cut by 1 base and J by 5 bases, with 14 bases left in between. CDR3 DNA sequence: TGTGCCAGCTCACCACAGGGGAAGGAGGGATATGGCTACACCTTC. It yields the protein CASSPQGKEGYGYTF.

This chain uses TRBV9 with TRBJ1-3; the match to TRBD1 covers 8 bases. V trimming: 3 bases; J trimming: 0 bases; junction bases outside the gene matches: 5. CDR1 is SGDLS and CDR2 is YYNGEE in the germline V gene. The CDR3 totals 16 residues. CDR3: CASSAGTGSSGNTIYF. The CDR3 DNA sequence: TGTGCCAGCAGCGCGGGGACAGGCAGCTCTGGAAACACCATATATTTT.

For this clone: Germline is not matched at one junction end, which may reflect a read error. Different DNA sequences within this sample yield the same CDR3. V gene TRBV7-7 combines with J gene TRBJ2-1; 8 bases agree with TRBD2. The length of the CDR3 is 14 residues. CDR1 and CDR2 from the germline V gene are SSHAT and FNYEAQ (reference sequence). CDR3 loop: CASSLAGGYNEQFF. CDR3 bases: TGTGCTAGCAGCCTCGCGGGGGGCTACAATGAGCAGTTCTTC.

This rearrangement joins TRBV7-2 to TRBJ2-7, with 14 bases matching TRBD2. There are 17 residues in the CDR3. CDR1 and CDR2 (germline): SGHTA, FQGNSA. With V trimmed by 2 bases and J by 2 bases, 5 bases remained unmatched. CDR3 amino acids: CASSLWTSGGSTYEQYF. As DNA, the CDR3 is TGTGCCAGCAGCTTATGGACTAGCGGGGGGTCGACCTACGAGCAGTACTTC.

The gene calls are TRBV18 and TRBJ2-7, with D perhaps matching TRBD2 (6 bases). The CDR3 consists of 15 residues. V gave up 1 base and J gave up 1 base, with 11 bases separating them. The germline CDR1 and CDR2 sequences are KGHSH and LQKENI. Written as DNA, the CDR3 is TGTGCCAGCTCACCACGGGGGGTTGGATCCTACGAGCAGTACTTC. Its translation: CASSPRGVGSYEQYF.

The gene calls are TRBV28 and TRBJ1-2; 8 bases map to TRBD1. In germline, CDR1 is MDHEN, CDR2 SYDVKM. Trimming at V came to 3 bases and at J to 7 bases, leaving 4 bases not matched to a gene. The CDR3 runs to 13 residues. The CDR3 reads CASSLGQVVGYTF. The CDR3 nucleotides read TGTGCCAGCAGTTTGGGACAGGTAGTTGGCTACACCTTC.

This clone was recorded a few times. The chain recombines TRBV9 with TRBJ2-1; no reliable D call. Looked up from germline, CDR1 is SGDLS and CDR2 is YYNGEE. Deletions cut 0 bases from V and 7 bases from J, with 14 bases between. The CDR3 loop spans 15 amino acids. The CDR3 spells CASSVVASPENEQFF. The CDR3 DNA reads as TGTGCCAGCAGCGTAGTCGCGTCTCCCGAAAATGAGCAGTTCTTC.

The sample holds a few counts of this clone. The V and J genes are TRBV11-2 and TRBJ1-6; D remains ambiguous. Germline V gives CDR1 SGHAT, CDR2 FQNNGV. The CDR3 is 16 residues long. V lost 2 bases, J lost 5 bases, and 13 bases lay in between. CDR3 in amino acids: CASSLPTTRNNSPLHF. In DNA form, the CDR3 reads TGTGCCAGCAGCTTACCCACGACCAGGAATAATTCACCCCTCCACTTT.

This clone appeared once. The chain is built from TRBV7-9 and TRBJ2-5; 8 bases match TRBD1. Germline V gene sequence: CDR1 SEHNR, CDR2 FQNEAQ (reference sequence). CDR3 length: 15 residues. J was trimmed by 5 bases and V by 1 base; bases with no gene match: 6. In DNA form, the CDR3 reads TGTGCCAGCAGCTTAGTGGGGACAGGCGGGGAGACCCAGTACTTC. Protein sequence: CASSLVGTGGETQYF.

The chain recombines TRBV6-5 with TRBJ2-3, with no clear D. Deletions cut 2 bases from V and 0 bases from J, with 12 bases between. This CDR3 is 16 amino acids long. CDR1 and CDR2 from the germline V gene are MNHEY and SVGAGI. The CDR3 reads CASSYEWKTSTDTQYF. CDR3 DNA: TGTGCCAGCAGTTACGAGTGGAAGACTAGCACAGATACGCAGTATTTT.

In its sample, this clone was seen a few times. J is TRBJ1-5 and V is TRBV27; D is uncertain. The CDR3 loop spans 13 amino acids. Germline V gene sequence: CDR1 MNHEY, CDR2 SMNVEV (reference sequence). V shed 6 bases and J shed 3 bases, with 9 bases lying between them. CDR3 sequence: CASSWGVNQPQHF. Here the CDR3 DNA reads TGTGCCAGCAGCTGGGGAGTCAATCAGCCCCAGCATTTT.

This clone has more than one count but fewer than ten. This rearrangement joins TRBV7-6 to TRBJ1-6; D gene unclear. V was pared by 5 bases and J by 0 bases, with 11 bases between. This CDR3 contains 16 residues. Germline CDR1 reads SGHVS; CDR2 reads FNYEAQ. CDR3 sequence: CASSRVANSYNSPLHF. CDR3 nucleotide sequence: TGTGCCAGCAGCCGAGTCGCGAACTCCTATAATTCACCCCTCCACTTT.

The rearrangement joins TRBV7-2 to TRBJ2-3; the D gene is possibly TRBD1 (6 bases). With 5 bases removed from V and 6 bases from J, the gap between germline ends came to 6 bases. The CDR3 covers 11 residues. Germline V lookup: CDR1 SGHTA, CDR2 FQGNSA. The CDR3, as DNA: TGTGCCAGCAGCCAGGGGGATACGCAGTATTTT. Residues: CASSQGDTQYF.

The chain recombines TRBV27 with TRBJ1-2, with D uncertain. The CDR3 has 15 amino acids. CDR1 and CDR2 (germline): MNHEY, SMNVEV (reference sequence). Trimming pared 3 bases from V and 8 bases from J, leaving 19 bases between. CDR3 amino acids: CASSLGGGFPPGYTF. DNA for the CDR3: TGTGCCAGCAGTTTGGGCGGAGGATTCCCTCCGGGCTACACCTTC.

The chain couples TRBV2 to TRBJ1-1; TRBD1 matches at 7 bases. The CDR3 has 13 amino acids. Germline loops: CDR1 SNHLY, CDR2 FYNNEI. J gave up 6 bases and V 9 bases, and 10 bases lay outside the gene matches. The CDR3 spells CASQQGMRAEAFF. The CDR3 region has the DNA TGTGCCAGTCAACAGGGGATGAGGGCTGAAGCTTTCTTT.

The chain uses TRBV27 and TRBJ2-7; possibly TRBD2 for D (6 bases). Germline-derived CDR1 and CDR2 are MNHEY and SMNVEV (reference sequence). The V end lost 3 bases, the J end lost 2 bases, and 8 bases lay between the germline ends. The CDR3 loop spans 13 amino acids. CDR3 DNA: TGTGCCAGCAGTTTGGGACTCCCCTACGAGCAGTACTTC. Amino acids: CASSLGLPYEQYF.

This chain uses TRBV4-2 with TRBJ2-5, with 7 bases identical to TRBD2. The ends lost 5 bases at V and 0 bases at J; junction bases unmatched: 3. The CDR3 is 14 residues long. The germline V gene encodes CDR1 LGHNA and CDR2 YNFKEQ. The CDR3 nucleotides are TGTGCCAGCAGCTTAAGCGGGGACCAAGAGACCCAGTACTTC. Translation gives CASSLSGDQETQYF.

There are many counts of this clone. The chain has TRBV6-4 and TRBJ1-1; possibly TRBD1 for D (6 bases). This CDR3 contains 13 residues. V was pared by 5 bases and J by 7 bases, with 14 bases between. CDR1 and CDR2 (germline): MRHNA, SNTAGT. The CDR3 sequence is CASSRDIEGEAFF. CDR3 bases: TGTGCCAGCAGTCGGGACATTGAGGGTGAAGCTTTCTTT.

This chain joins TRBV4-1 and TRBJ1-2; possible D gene TRBD1, 6 bases. CDR3 length equals 14 residues. The V gene's germline CDR1 is MGHRA and CDR2 YSYEKL. Trimming pared 4 bases from V and 3 bases from J, leaving 12 bases between. The CDR3 DNA sequence: TGCGCCAGCAGCCCTTTCGCAGGGGACTATGGCTACACCTTC. Protein: CASSPFAGDYGYTF.

The V call is TRBV19, the J call TRBJ2-7, with D maybe TRBD2 (6 bases). V was clipped by 7 bases and J by 5 bases, with 18 bases between them. Germline V gives CDR1 LNHDA, CDR2 SQIVND (reference sequence). CDR3 length: 14 residues. The CDR3 is CASTLRDSQDEQYF. The CDR3 DNA reads as TGTGCCAGTACCCTACGGGACTCCCAAGACGAGCAGTACTTC.

CDR3 nucleotides: TGTGCCAGTAGTATGGGACGGGGGTCCTACAATGAGCAGTTCTTC. This encodes CASSMGRGSYNEQFF. J is TRBJ2-1 and V is TRBV19; D is perhaps TRBD2 (6 bases). V was clipped by 3 bases and J by 1 base, with 10 bases between them. Germline V gene sequence: CDR1 LNHDA, CDR2 SQIVND (reference sequence). The CDR3 extends over 15 amino acids.